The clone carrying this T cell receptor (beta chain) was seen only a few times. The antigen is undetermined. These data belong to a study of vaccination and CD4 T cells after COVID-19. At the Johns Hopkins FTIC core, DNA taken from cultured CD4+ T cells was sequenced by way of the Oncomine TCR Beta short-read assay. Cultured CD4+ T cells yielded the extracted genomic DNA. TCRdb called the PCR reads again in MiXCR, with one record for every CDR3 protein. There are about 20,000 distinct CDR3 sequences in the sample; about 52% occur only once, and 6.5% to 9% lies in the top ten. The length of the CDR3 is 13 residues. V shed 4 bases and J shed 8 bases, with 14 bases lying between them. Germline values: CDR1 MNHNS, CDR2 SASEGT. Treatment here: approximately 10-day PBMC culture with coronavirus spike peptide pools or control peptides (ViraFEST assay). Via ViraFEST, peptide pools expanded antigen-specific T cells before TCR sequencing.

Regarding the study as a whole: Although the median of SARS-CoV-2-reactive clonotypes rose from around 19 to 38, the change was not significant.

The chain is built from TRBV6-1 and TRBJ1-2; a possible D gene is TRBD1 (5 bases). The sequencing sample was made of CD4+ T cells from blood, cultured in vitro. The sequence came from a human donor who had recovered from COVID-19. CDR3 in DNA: TGTGCCAGCAGTGTTGGCGGGGCGAACGGCTACACCTTC. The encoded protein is CASSVGGANGYTF.